This T cell receptor beta chain was identified in a study of blood T cell repertoires in COVID-19. Study information: Some COVID-19 samples were acute and others convalescent; all came from the United States, Italy and Spain. T cells, B-cell-depleted T cells, or PBMCs supplied cDNA or gDNA.

Measured with immunoSEQ multiplex PCR; TCRdb has only the in-frame clones, and not every one. The sample lists hundreds of thousands of clones, around 87% occurring once. CDR3 size: 15 residues. V shed 7 bases, J shed 7 bases, and the junction held 14 bases outside the gene matches. Per germline, CDR1 MNHEY and CDR2 SVGAGI. Sequencing was done on a sample of PBMCs or T cells enriched from blood (not recorded which). This clonotype was obtained from a woman between 18 and 30 years old with acute COVID-19. V and J are TRBV6-5 and TRBJ2-7; 9 bases fit TRBD1. In DNA form, the CDR3 reads TGTGCCAGCATTATCCGGGACAGGGTCCTCGTTGAGCAGTACTTC. Translation gives CASIIRDRVLVEQYF.